A single sample is the source of the 8 T cell receptor beta chains below, sequenced in a study of tumor-infiltrating lymphocytes in primary liver carcinoma. The authors made TCR beta cDNA from around 500 ng total RNA with a constant-region primer. For TCR beta, libraries were produced by three nested multiplex PCR rounds using slightly modified ARM-PCR. For roughly 10 cycles apiece, the opening two PCR rounds ran with TRBV1-TRBV30 forward primers and a C-beta reverse primer. One entry per CDR3 protein, called by TCRdb with MiXCR from the multiplex PCR reads. The table records 90,000 to 150,000 distinct CDR3 sequences, around 70% of them present only once. Unsorted bulk tissue (roughly 19-31 mg) underwent RNA and DNA co-extraction. Source material: tumor-adjacent normal liver tissue. These receptors were collected from a woman aged 55-70 years with primary liver carcinoma and hepatitis B virus infection.

About this clonotype: Sequence at one end of the junction differs from germline and may be a read error. This chain links TRBV29-1 with TRBJ1-1, with D possibly TRBD1 on 6 matching bases. This CDR3 comprises 13 residues. Looked up from germline, CDR1 is SQVTM and CDR2 is ANQGSEA. The CDR3 here is CSVEEGAGVWAIF. The CDR3 DNA sequence: TGCAGCGTTGAAGAGGGGGCAGGGGTGTGGGCTATCTTT.

This clonotype occurred many times. This chain joins TRBV6-7 and TRBJ2-6; the match to TRBD1 covers 8 bases. TRBV6-7 is noted as an ORF with a role that remains uncertain. The CDR3 is 17 residues long. V trimming: 2 bases; J trimming: 4 bases; junction bases outside the gene matches: 7. Here the CDR3 reads CASSYPAGGEGANVLTF. In DNA, the CDR3 is TGTGCCAGCAGTTACCCCGCAGGGGGCGAGGGGGCCAACGTCCTGACTTTC.

In regard to this clonotype: Possible read error: a much larger clone is one base away. As DNA, the CDR3 is TGTGCCACCAGCTTGTGGACTAGTCGCACAGATACGCAGTATTTT. Translating gives CATSLWTSRTDTQYF. V usage is TRBV7-9 and J usage is TRBJ2-3; 7 positions match TRBD2. CDR1 is SEHNR and CDR2 is FQNEAQ in the germline V gene (reference sequence). CDR3 length: 15 amino acids.

This clonotype turned up a few times. The CDR3 DNA follows: TGTGCCATCAGTGAGTTGACAGGTTTCGAGGTTGAAGCTTTCTTT. It specifies CAISELTGFEVEAFF. The chain is built from TRBV10-3 and TRBJ1-1; D is possibly TRBD1 (6 bases). Trimming cost V 1 base and J 7 bases, with 16 bases left between them. Germline V gene data show CDR1 as ENHRY and CDR2 as SYGVKD. The CDR3 has 15 residues.

As concerns this clonotype: This may come from a read error, since a much larger clone is one base off. For the CDR3, the DNA is TGCAGCGTTGGAGGGGGCAGTGAAAAACTGTTTTTT. Protein: CSVGGGSEKLFF. The chain joins TRBV29-1 to TRBJ1-4; 7 bases are a match to TRBD1. This CDR3 comprises 12 residues. Germline CDR1 and CDR2: SQVTM and ANQGSEA. J lost 7 bases, V lost 4 bases, and 3 bases had no gene match.

J is TRBJ2-7 and V is TRBV5-1; tentatively, D is TRBD2 (5 bases). Germline V gives CDR1 SGHRS, CDR2 YFSETQ. This CDR3 has 13 residues. The V and J ends lost 4 bases and 2 bases respectively, with 10 bases between them. The chain's CDR3 is CASSEDGTYEQYF. Written as DNA, the CDR3 is TGCGCCAGCAGCGAGGACGGGACCTACGAGCAGTACTTC. Together with reference TRBV5-1 and TRBJ2-7, the CDR3 gives the full variable domain: KAGVTQTPRYLIKTRGQQVTLSCSPISGHRSVSWYQQTPGQGLQFLFEYFSETQRNKGNFPGRFSGRQFSNSRSEMNVSTLELGDSALYLCASSEDGTYEQYFGPGTRLTVT.

Concerning this clonotype itself: Possible read error: a much larger clone is one base away. The chain has TRBV10-3 and TRBJ1-3; 8 bases map to TRBD1. This CDR3 is built from 18 residues. Germline-derived CDR1 and CDR2 are ENHRY and SYGVKD. The DNA of the CDR3 is TGTGCCATCAGTGGGGGCGGACAGGGAGACTGGACTGGAAACGCCATATATTTT. Encoded protein: CAISGGGQGDWTGNAIYF.

The genes are TRBV29-1 and TRBJ1-4; no reliable D call. The V gene's germline CDR1 is SQVTM and CDR2 ANQGSEA. V lost 8 bases, J lost 4 bases, and 17 bases lay in between. There are 14 residues in the CDR3. CDR3 nucleotides: TGCAGCATTGGCGTTCGTAACAGTAATGAAAAACTGTTTTTT. Amino acids: CSIGVRNSNEKLFF.